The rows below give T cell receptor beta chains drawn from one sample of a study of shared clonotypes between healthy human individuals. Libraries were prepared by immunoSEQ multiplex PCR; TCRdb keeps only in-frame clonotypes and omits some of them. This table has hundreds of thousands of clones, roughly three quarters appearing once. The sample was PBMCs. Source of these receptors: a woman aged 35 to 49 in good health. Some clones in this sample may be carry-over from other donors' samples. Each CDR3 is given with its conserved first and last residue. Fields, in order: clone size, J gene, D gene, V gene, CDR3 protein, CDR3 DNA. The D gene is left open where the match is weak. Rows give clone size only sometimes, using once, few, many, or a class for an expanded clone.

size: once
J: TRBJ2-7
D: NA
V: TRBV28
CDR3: CASSFNGAGLSSYEQYF
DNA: TGTGCCAGCAGTTTTAATGGAGCGGGCCTTAGCTCCTACGAGCAGTACTTC

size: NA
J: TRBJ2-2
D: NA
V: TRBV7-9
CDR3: CASSFYQGNTGELFF
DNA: TGTGCCAGCAGCTTTTATCAGGGGAACACCGGGGAGCTGTTTTTT

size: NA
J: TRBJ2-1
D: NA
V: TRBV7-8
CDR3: CASSAGGAYNEQFF
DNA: TGTGCCAGCAGCGCCGGAGGCGCCTACAATGAGCAGTTCTTC

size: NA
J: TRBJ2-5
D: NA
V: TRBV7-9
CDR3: CASSPGAVIQETQYF
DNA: TGTGCCAGCAGCCCAGGGGCGGTGATCCAAGAGACCCAGTACTTC

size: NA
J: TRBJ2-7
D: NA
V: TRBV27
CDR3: CASSPRTGLGEQYF
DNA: TGTGCCAGCAGTCCGCGGACTGGGTTGGGCGAGCAGTACTTC

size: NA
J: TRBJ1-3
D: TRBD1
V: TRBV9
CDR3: CASSLQGAVGNTIYF
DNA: TGTGCCAGCAGCCTACAGGGGGCTGTGGGAAACACCATATATTTT

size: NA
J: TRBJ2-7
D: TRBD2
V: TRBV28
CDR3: CASMTSVVHEQYF
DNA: TGTGCCAGCATGACTAGCGTTGTCCACGAGCAGTACTTC

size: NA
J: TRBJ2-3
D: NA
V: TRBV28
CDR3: CASSLATGRGTDTQYF
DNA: TGTGCCAGCAGTTTAGCCACAGGGCGCGGCACAGATACGCAGTATTTT

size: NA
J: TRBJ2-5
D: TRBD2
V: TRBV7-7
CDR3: CASSPGTSGSGETQYF
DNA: TGTGCTAGCAGCCCTGGGACTAGCGGGAGTGGAGAGACCCAGTACTTC

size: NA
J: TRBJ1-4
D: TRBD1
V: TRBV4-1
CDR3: CASSQVPGQGRGEKLFF
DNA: TGCGCCAGCAGCCAAGTCCCGGGACAGGGACGAGGGGAAAAACTGTTTTTT

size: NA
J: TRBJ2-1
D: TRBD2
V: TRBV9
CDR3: CASSVELGLAGKYNEQFF
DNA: TGTGCCAGCAGCGTAGAACTGGGACTAGCGGGAAAGTACAATGAGCAGTTCTTC

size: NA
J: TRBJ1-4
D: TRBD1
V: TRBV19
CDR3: CASHPGTGRQKLFF
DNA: TGTGCCAGCCATCCGGGGACAGGGAGGCAAAAACTGTTTTTT

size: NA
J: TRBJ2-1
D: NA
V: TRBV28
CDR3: CASTLGGPKPYNEQFF
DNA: TGTGCCAGCACCCTAGGGGGGCCCAAACCCTACAATGAGCAGTTCTTC

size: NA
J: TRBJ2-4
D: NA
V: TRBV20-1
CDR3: CSARDLNIQYF
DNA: TGCAGTGCTAGAGACTTAAACATTCAGTACTTC

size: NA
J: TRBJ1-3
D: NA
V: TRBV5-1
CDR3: CASSLVGESSGNTIYF
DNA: TGCGCCAGCAGCTTGGTTGGGGAAAGCTCTGGAAACACCATATATTTT

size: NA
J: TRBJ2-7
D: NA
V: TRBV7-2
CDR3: CASSSGTLAYEQYF
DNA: TGTGCCAGCAGCTCCGGGACACTAGCCTACGAGCAGTACTTC

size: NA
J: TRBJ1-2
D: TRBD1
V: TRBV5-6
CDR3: CASTPGQGDPTNYGYTF
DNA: TGTGCCAGCACCCCAGGACAGGGGGATCCTACTAACTATGGCTACACCTTC

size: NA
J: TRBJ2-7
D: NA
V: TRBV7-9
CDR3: CASSLDGAVFEQYF
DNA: TGTGCCAGCAGCTTAGACGGCGCAGTATTCGAGCAGTACTTC

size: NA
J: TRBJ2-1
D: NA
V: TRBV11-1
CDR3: CASSPGWGLKNEQFF
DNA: TGTGCCAGCAGCCCGGGCTGGGGTTTAAAGAATGAGCAGTTCTTC

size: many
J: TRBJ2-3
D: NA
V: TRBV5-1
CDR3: CASSSASGRPTDTQYF
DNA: TGCGCCAGCAGCTCCGCGTCGGGCAGACCCACAGATACGCAGTATTTT

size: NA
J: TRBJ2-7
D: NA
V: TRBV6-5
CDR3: CATQKDRSYEQYF
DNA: TGTGCCACCCAAAAGGACCGATCCTACGAGCAGTACTTC